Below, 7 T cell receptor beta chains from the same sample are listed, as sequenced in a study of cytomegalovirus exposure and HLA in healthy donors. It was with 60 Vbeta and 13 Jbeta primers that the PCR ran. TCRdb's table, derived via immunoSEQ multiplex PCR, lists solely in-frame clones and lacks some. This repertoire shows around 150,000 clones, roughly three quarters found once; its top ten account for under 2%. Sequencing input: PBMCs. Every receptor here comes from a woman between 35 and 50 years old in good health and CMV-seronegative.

The CDR3 region is CASDRQGRGSRQPQHF. The CDR3 coding sequence is TGTGCCAGCGATCGGCAGGGGAGGGGTAGTCGTCAGCCCCAGCATTTT. The V and J genes are TRBV19 and TRBJ1-5, with a possible D match to TRBD1 (6 bases). The CDR3 loop spans 16 amino acids. Per germline, CDR1 LNHDA and CDR2 SQIVND (reference sequence). Trimming stripped 9 bases from V and 6 bases from J, with 24 bases between.

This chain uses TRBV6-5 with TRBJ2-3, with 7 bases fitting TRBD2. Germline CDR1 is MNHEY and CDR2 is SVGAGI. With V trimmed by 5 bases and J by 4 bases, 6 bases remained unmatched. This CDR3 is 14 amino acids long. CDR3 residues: CASSGTSAADTQYF. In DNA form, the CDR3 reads TGTGCCAGCAGTGGCACTAGCGCAGCAGATACGCAGTATTTT.

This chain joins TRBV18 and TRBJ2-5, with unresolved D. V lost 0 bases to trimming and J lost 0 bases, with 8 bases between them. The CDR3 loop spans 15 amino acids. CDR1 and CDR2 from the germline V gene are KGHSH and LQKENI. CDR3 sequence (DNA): TGTGCCAGCTCACCACCTAATCAGTACCAAGAGACCCAGTACTTC. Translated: CASSPPNQYQETQYF.

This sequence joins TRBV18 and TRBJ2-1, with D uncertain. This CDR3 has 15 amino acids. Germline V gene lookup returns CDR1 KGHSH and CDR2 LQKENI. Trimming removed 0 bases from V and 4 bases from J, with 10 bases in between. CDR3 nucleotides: TGTGCCAGCTCACCACCGAACAGAAAATACAATGAGCAGTTCTTC. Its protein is CASSPPNRKYNEQFF.

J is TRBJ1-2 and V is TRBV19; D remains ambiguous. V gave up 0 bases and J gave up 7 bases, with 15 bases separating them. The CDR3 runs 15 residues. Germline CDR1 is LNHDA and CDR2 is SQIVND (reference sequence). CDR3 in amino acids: CASSIDRSEVRGYTF. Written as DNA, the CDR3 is TGTGCCAGTAGTATAGATAGATCGGAGGTACGTGGCTACACCTTC.

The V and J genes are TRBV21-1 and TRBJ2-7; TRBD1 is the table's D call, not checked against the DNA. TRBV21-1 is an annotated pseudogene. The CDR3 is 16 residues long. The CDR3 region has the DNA TGTGCCAGCAGCAAAGCGTCGCGGACAGGCTCCTACGAGCAGTACTTC. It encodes CASSKASRTGSYEQYF.

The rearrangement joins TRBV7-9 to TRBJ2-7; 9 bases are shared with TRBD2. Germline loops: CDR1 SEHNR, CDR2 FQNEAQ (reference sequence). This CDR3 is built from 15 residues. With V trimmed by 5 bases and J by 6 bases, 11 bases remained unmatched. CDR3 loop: CASSLHSGSNSEQYF. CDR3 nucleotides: TGTGCCAGCAGCCTACATAGCGGGAGTAACTCCGAGCAGTACTTC. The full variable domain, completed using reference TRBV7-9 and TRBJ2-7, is DTGVSQNPRHKITKRGQNVTFRCDPISEHNRLYWYRQTLGQGPEFLTYFQNEAQLEKSRLLSDRFSAERPKGSFSTLEIQRTEQGDSAMYLCASSLHSGSNSEQYFGPGTRLTVT.